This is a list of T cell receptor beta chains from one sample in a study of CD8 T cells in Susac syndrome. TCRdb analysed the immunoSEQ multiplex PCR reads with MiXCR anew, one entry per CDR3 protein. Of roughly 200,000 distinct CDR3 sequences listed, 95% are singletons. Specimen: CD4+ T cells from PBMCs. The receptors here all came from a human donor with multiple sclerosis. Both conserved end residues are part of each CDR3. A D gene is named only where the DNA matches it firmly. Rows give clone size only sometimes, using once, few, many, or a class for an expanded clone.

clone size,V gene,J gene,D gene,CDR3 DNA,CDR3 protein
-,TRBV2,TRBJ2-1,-,TGTGCCAGCAGGGAGGACGGCAACAAGCAGTTCTTC,CASREDGNKQFF
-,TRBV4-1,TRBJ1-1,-,TGCGCCAGCAGCCAAGCACCCCAGAGATACACTGAAGCTTTCTTT,CASSQAPQRYTEAFF
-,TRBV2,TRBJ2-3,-,TGTGCCAGCAGTGAACGGTCCCTTAGTGTGGGCACGCAGTATTTT,CASSERSLSVGTQYF
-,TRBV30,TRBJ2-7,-,TGTGCCTGGAGCCTTGGGACCTTGGCGTCCAACGAGCAGTACTTC,CAWSLGTLASNEQYF
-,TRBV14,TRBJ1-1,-,TGTGCCAATAAAAGTTCATGGAGCACTGAAGCTTTCTTT,CANKSSWSTEAFF
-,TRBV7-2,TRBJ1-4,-,TGTGCCAGCAGCACACTTGGGGGAAAACTGTTTTTT,CASSTLGGKLFF
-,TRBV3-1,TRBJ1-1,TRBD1,TGTGCCAGCAGCCCCCAGGGGGCCCAGGGAGCTTTCTTT,CASSPQGAQGAFF
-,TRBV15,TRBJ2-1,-,TGTGCCACTGCAACGGAGGACTCGACCTACAATGAGCAGTTCTTC,CATATEDSTYNEQFF
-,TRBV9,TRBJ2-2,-,TGTGCCAGCAGCGTAGGACAAAAGAACACCGGGGAGCTGTTTTTT,CASSVGQKNTGELFF
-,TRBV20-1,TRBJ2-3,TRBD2,TGCAGTGCCCCCAACGGAGGCGGGGGAGCAGATACGCAGTATTTT,CSAPNGGGGADTQYF
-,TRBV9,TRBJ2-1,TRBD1,TGTGCCAGCAGCGCCCAGGGACAGAGCTCCTACAATGAGCAGTTCTTC,CASSAQGQSSYNEQFF
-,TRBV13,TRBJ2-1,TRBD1,TGTGCCAGCAGCTACAGGGGCAATGAGCAGTTCTTC,CASSYRGNEQFF
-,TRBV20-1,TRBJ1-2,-,TGCAGTGCTAGTCCAGGGACCTATGGCTACACCTTC,CSASPGTYGYTF
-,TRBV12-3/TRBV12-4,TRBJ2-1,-,TGTGCCAGCAGTTTCACCGATAGGGGGAATGAGCAGTTCTTC,CASSFTDRGNEQFF
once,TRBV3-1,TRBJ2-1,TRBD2,TGTGCCAGCAGCCAAGGGACTAGCGGGGGGGCCCATGAGCAGTTCTTC,CASSQGTSGGAHEQFF
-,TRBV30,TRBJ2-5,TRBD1,TGTGCCTGGAAGCTAACAGGGGAAGAGACCCAGTACTTC,CAWKLTGEETQYF
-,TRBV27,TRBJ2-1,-,TGTGCCAGCAGTTTGAGGGGGGCCCCGAATGAGCAGTTCTTC,CASSLRGAPNEQFF
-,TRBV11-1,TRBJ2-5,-,TGTGCCAGCACCTCGGGGGGCGGAGAGACCCAGTACTTC,CASTSGGGETQYF
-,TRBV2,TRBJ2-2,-,TGTGCCAGCAGTGAACACTCCTCCGCGAACACCGGGGAGCTGTTTTTT,CASSEHSSANTGELFF
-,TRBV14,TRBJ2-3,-,TGTGCCAGCAGCCTCAATGGAAGGTTGGCGGATACGCAGTATTTT,CASSLNGRLADTQYF
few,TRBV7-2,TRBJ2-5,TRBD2,TGTGCCAGCAGCCTAGCGGGTGTATACCAAGAGACCCAGTACTTC,CASSLAGVYQETQYF
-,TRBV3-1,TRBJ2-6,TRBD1,TGTGCCAGCAGCCCCGAGACAGGGAGTTCTGGGGCCAACGTCCTGACTTTC,CASSPETGSSGANVLTF
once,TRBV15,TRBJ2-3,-,TGTGCCACCAGCAGAGGTCAGAAGACAGATACGCAGTATTTT,CATSRGQKTDTQYF
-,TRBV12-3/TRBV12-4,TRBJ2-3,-,TGTGCCAGCAGTTTAGGGGCCCGCACAGATACGCAGTATTTT,CASSLGARTDTQYF
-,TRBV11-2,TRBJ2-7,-,TGTGCCAGCAGCGGACAGCGAACCTCGCCCTACGAGCAGTACTTC,CASSGQRTSPYEQYF
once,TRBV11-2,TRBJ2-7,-,TGTGCCAGCAGCGTAAATCCGTGGGTCAGCAAGTCTCGGGAGCAGTACTTC,CASSVNPWVSKSREQYF
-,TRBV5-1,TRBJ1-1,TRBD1,TGCGCCAGCAGCTTCGGGACAGGGAACACTGAAGCTTTCTTT,CASSFGTGNTEAFF
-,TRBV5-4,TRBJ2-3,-,TGTGCCAGCAGCTTGGGGCCTCTGGGTGCAGATACGCAGTATTTT,CASSLGPLGADTQYF
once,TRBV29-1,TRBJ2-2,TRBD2,TGCAGCGTAAAGCCTAGCGGGGCTACCGGGGAGCTGTTTTTT,CSVKPSGATGELFF
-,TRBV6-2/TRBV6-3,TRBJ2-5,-,TGTGCCACCACCCGCGTCGGGATCTCGGGAGAGACCCAGTACTTC,CATTRVGISGETQYF
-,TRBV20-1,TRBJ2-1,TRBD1,TGCAGTGCCCATCAGGGGGATCCCGACAATGAGCAGTTCTTC,CSAHQGDPDNEQFF
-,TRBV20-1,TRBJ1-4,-,TGCAGTGCTAGGGGGCAGTCCAGGTCCACCTCCCTCGATGAAAAACTGTTTTTT,CSARGQSRSTSLDEKLFF
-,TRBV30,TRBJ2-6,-,TGTGCCTGGAGTGTAGGCCGCTCTGGGGCCAACGTCCTGACTTTC,CAWSVGRSGANVLTF
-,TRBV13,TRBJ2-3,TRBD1,TGTGCCAGCAGCAGCGGGACAGGGGGCGCGATAGATACGCAGTATTTT,CASSSGTGGAIDTQYF
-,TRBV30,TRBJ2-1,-,TGTGCCTGGCGCTTACGGGAGACTATCGTCAATGAGCAGTTCTTC,CAWRLRETIVNEQFF
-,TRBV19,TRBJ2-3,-,TGTGCCAGTAGTATAGGAACAGGCAGCACAGATACGCAGTATTTT,CASSIGTGSTDTQYF
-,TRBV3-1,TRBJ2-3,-,TGTGCCAGCAGCCAAGTTCTAGCTGCAGATACGCAGTATTTT,CASSQVLAADTQYF
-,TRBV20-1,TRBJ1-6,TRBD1,TGCAGTGCCAACAGGGGGTATGCGGATTCACCCCTCCACTTT,CSANRGYADSPLHF
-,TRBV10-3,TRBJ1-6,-,TGTGCCATCAGTGAGTCTCCGGGGGCTACTTCACCCCTCCACTTT,CAISESPGATSPLHF
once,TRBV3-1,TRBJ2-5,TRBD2,TGTGCCAGCACCCAGCGGGGGACCCAAGAGACCCAGTACTTC,CASTQRGTQETQYF